This T cell receptor beta chain is from a study of CD8 T cells in Susac syndrome. Study background: Patients with Susac syndrome were, at the time of blood collection, therapy-naive, maintained on corticosteroids, or maintained on intravenous immunoglobulin alone.

On this clonotype: Its target is unknown.

The CDR3 contains 15 residues. CDR1 is MNHEY and CDR2 is SMNVEV in the germline V gene (reference sequence). J gave up 3 bases and V 6 bases, and 7 bases lay outside the gene matches. It was with random hexamers that 0.5 to 1 ug RNA was reverse transcribed. Amplification of TCR beta CDR3 used immunoSEQ multiplex PCR across 54 Vbeta and 13 Jbeta. TCRdb passed the immunoSEQ multiplex PCR reads through MiXCR, listing each CDR3 protein once. The sample includes some 140,000 distinct CDR3 sequences, approximately 95% of them seen just once. Under recently defined diagnostic criteria, the patients with Susac syndrome qualified as having definite or probable disease. Findings and caveats of the study: In total CD8+ repertoires, around 15 Susac-specific public clones were found, and CD8+ TEMRA repertoires had about five.

The receptor was derived from a human donor with Susac syndrome. The chain links TRBV27 to TRBJ2-1; 8 bases agree with TRBD1. The sequenced sample consisted of CD8+ T cells from PBMCs. CDR3 DNA sequence: TGTGCCAGCAGCCGGCGGACAGGGAACTACAATGAGCAGTTCTTC. This codes for CASSRRTGNYNEQFF.